This section outlines one T cell receptor (beta chain) sequence together with its context. The sample originates from a study of blood T cell repertoires in COVID-19. Study-wide context: From the United States, Italy and Spain came samples of acute and convalescent COVID-19. PBMCs, B-cell-depleted T cells, or T cells provided the cDNA or gDNA that made up the material.

CDR1 and CDR2 (germline): MRHNA, SNTAGT. CDR3 length: 15 residues. Between the trimmed V and J ends, which lost 6 bases and 5 bases, there was a span of 16 bases. Authors' processing steps: Quantification of nucleated cells was approximated via reference gene primer amplification. This table comes from immunoSEQ multiplex PCR, and its TCRdb copy is limited to in-frame clones, with some not included. V and J calls and clone size are as listed in that table; D and trimming were resolved from the DNA. Of 150,000 to 200,000 clones listed, roughly 90% are singletons. The chain combines TRBV6-4 with TRBJ2-2; perhaps TRBD2 as D (6 bases). Sequenced sample: peripheral blood. The sequence was collected from a man in his 60s with acute or convalescent COVID-19. In DNA, the CDR3 is TGTGCCAGCAGAGCCGGGACCGGGGGTACCGGGGAGCTGTTTTTT. It translates to CASRAGTGGTGELFF.